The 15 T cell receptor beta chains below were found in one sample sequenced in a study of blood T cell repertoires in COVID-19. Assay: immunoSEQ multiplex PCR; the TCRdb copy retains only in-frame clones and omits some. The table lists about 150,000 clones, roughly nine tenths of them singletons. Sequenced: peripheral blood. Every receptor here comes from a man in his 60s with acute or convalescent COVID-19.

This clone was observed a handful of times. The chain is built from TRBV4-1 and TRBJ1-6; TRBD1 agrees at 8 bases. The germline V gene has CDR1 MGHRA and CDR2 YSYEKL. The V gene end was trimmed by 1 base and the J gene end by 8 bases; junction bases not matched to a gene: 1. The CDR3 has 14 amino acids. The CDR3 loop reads CASSQADRDSPLHF. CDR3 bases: TGCGCCAGCAGCCAAGCGGACAGGGATTCACCCCTCCACTTT.

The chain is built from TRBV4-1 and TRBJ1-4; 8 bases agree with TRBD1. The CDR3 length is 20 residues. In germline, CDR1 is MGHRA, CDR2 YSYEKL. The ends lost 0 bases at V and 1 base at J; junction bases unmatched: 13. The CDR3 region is CASSQESRQGYSITNEKLFF. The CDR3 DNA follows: TGCGCCAGCAGCCAAGAATCGAGACAGGGGTATTCTATAACTAATGAAAAACTGTTTTTT.

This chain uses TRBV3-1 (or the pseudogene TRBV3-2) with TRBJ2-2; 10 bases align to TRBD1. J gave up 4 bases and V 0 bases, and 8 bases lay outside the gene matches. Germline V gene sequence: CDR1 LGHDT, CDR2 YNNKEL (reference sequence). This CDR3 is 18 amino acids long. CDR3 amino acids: CASSQESYRTGGTGELFF. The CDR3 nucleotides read TGTGCCAGCAGCCAAGAATCGTACAGGACAGGGGGCACCGGGGAGCTGTTTTTT.

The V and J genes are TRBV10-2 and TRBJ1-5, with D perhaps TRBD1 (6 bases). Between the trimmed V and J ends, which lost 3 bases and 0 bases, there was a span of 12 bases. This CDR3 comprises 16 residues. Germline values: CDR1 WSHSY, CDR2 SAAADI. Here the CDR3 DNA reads TGCGCCAGCAGTGACTCCGACAGGCTTAGCAATCAGCCCCAGCATTTT. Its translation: CASSDSDRLSNQPQHF.

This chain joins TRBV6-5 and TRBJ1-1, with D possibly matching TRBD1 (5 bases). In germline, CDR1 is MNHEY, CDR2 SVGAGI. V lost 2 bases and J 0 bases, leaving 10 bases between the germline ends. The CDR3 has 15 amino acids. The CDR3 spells CASSYGAAMNTEAFF. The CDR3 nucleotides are TGTGCCAGCAGTTACGGGGCGGCAATGAACACTGAAGCTTTCTTT.

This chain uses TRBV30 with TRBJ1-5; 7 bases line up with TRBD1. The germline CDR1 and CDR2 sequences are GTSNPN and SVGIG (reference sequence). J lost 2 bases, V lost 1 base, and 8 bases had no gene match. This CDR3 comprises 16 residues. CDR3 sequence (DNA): TGTGCCTGGAGTGGGAGAGGGGGCTCAGGCAATCAGCCCCAGCATTTT. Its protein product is CAWSGRGGSGNQPQHF.

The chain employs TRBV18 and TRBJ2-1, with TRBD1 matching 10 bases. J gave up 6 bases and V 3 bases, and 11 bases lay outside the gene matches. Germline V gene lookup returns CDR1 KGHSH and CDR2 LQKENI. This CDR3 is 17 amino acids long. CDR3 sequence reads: CASSPRAGTGAGNEQFF. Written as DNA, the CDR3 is TGTGCCAGCTCACCCAGGGCCGGGACAGGGGCGGGCAATGAGCAGTTCTTC. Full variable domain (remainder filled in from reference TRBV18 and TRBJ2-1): NAGVMQNPRHLVRRRGQEARLRCSPMKGHSHVYWYRQLPEEGLKFMVYLQKENIIDESGMPKERFSAEFPKEGPSILRIQQVVRGDSAAYFCASSPRAGTGAGNEQFFGPGTRLTVL.

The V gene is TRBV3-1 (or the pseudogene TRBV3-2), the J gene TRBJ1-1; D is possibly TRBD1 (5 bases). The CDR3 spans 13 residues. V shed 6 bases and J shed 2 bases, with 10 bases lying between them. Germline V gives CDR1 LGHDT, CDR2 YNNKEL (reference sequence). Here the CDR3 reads CASRADSNTEAFF. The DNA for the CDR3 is TGTGCCAGCAGGGCTGACAGCAACACTGAAGCTTTCTTT.

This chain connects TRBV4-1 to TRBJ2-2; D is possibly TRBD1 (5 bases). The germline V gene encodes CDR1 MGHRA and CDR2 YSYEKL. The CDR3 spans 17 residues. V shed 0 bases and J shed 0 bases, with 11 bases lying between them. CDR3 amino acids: CASSQDWWGSNTGELFF. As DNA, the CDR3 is TGCGCCAGCAGCCAAGATTGGTGGGGCTCGAACACCGGGGAGCTGTTTTTT.

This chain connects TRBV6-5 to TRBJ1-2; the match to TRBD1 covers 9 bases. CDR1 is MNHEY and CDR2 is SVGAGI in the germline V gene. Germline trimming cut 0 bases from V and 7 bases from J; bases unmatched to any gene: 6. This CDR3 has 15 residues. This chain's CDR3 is CASSYSAGQGAGYTF. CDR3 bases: TGTGCCAGCAGTTACTCGGCGGGACAGGGTGCTGGCTACACCTTC.

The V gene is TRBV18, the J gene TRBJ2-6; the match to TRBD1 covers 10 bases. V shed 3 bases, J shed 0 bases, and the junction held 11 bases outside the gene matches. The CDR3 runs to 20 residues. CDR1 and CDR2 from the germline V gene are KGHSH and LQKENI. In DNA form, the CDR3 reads TGTGCCAGCTCACCTCGCGACAGGGGGCCGCTAAGCTCTGGGGCCAACGTCCTGACTTTC. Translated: CASSPRDRGPLSSGANVLTF.

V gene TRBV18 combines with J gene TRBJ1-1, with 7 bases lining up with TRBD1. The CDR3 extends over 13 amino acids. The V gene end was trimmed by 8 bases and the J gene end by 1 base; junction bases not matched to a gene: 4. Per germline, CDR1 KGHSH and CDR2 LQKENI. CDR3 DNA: TGTGCCAGCAGGGACAGCACGAACACTGAAGCTTTCTTT. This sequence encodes CASRDSTNTEAFF.

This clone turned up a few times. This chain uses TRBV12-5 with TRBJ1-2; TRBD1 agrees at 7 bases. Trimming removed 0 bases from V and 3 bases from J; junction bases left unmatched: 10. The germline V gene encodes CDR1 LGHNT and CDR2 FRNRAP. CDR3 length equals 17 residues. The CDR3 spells CASGLVPGRQGDYGYTF. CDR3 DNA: TGTGCTAGTGGTTTGGTACCCGGGAGACAGGGAGACTATGGCTACACCTTC.

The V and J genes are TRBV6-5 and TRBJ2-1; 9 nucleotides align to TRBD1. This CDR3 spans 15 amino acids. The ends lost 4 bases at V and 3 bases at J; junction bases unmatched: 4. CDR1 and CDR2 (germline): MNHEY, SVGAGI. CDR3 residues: CASSSGTGIYNEQFF. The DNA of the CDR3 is TGTGCCAGCAGTTCCGGGACAGGGATCTACAATGAGCAGTTCTTC.

CDR3 sequence: CASSGGPNTGELFF. The CDR3 DNA is TGTGCCAGCAGCGGGGGGCCGAACACCGGGGAGCTGTTTTTT. The chain recombines TRBV25-1 with TRBJ2-2; possibly TRBD2 for D (7 bases). The CDR3 spans 14 residues. Trimming stripped 6 bases from V and 0 bases from J, with 8 bases between. The germline CDR1 and CDR2 sequences are MGHDK and SYGVNS.